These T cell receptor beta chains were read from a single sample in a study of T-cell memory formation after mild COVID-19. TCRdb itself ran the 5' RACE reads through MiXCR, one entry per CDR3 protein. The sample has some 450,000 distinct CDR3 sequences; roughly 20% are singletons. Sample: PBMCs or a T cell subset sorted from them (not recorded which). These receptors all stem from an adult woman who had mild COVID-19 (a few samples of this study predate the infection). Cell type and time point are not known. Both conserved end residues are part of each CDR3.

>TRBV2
CASSRQGLDEQFF
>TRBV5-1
CASSPPGLGTDTQYF
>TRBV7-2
CASSSARGLGTEAFF
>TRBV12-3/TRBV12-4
CASSNRGGAGYTF
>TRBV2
CASSEASSGEQYF
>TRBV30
CAWSVMGIINYEQYF
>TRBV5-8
CASSRRDPEVTDTQYF
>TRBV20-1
CSARDAGGARNIQYF
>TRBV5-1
CASSSEPVVNTEAFF
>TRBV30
CARTPGTEESGELFF
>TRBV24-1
CATSDFRTGNYEQYF
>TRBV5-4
CASSFGAEGLELFF
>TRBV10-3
CAISDGAKNIQYF
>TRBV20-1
CSARGFRGGPLHF
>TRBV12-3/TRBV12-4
CASRSPTRTDEQFF
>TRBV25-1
CASSAGTAGYGYTF
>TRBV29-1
CSVASGTGDGYTF
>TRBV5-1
CASTLEGRRLNEQFF
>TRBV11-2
CASSLVGNSNTEAFF
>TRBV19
CASSTGLPYTEAFF
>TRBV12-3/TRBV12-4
CASIKDSVGEAFF
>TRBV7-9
CASSSPPTGNYGYTF
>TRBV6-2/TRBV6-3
CASSYTNHRDWNYGYTF
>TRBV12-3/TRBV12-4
CASSLWPNTEQFF
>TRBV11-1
CASSPDRDNEKLFF
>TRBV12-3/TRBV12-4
CASSFGLAATYEQYF
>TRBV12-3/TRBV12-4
CASTREGVYGYTF
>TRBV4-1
CPRVGFVTDSYEQYF
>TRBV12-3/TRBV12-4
CASSSGGRETQYF
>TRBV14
CASSQRPGQGKETQYF
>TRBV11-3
CASSSGTLPQETQYF
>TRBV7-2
CASSHTGTVGRGYTF
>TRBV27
CATRQGLETQYF
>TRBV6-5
CASSPGQGEYHFSYEQYF
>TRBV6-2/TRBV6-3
CASGQGGVLTF
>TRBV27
CASSYVGRPYEQYF
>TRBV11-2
CASSSLAGPLSYF
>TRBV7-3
CASSLRTAHNTGELFF
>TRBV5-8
CASSRGRGPTGELFF
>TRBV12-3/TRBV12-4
CASSFVVNNEQFF
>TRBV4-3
CASSQDRETSDYEQYF
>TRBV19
CASSVPGLEQFF
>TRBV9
CASSQHTGELFF
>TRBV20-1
CSAIHANTGELFF
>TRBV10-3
CAISEGSERQFF
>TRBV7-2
CASSLELAVGGDTQYF